This T cell receptor beta chain was captured in a study of shared clonotypes between healthy human individuals. Data came from immunoSEQ multiplex PCR; TCRdb stores just in-frame clones and leaves some out. The data contain roughly 1,100,000 clones, 65% to 80% of them singletons. This CDR3 is built from 15 residues. V dropped 5 bases and J dropped 4 bases, with 16 bases sitting between them. Germline V gene lookup returns CDR1 MNHNY and CDR2 SVGAGI (reference sequence). The receptor was derived from a man aged 18-30 years in good health. The chain is built from TRBV6-6 and TRBJ2-3; D tentatively fits TRBD1 or TRBD2 (5 bases each). Sequencing used memory CD4+ T cells sorted from blood. This sample's subset: CD45RA-negative fraction. CDR3 bases: TGTGCCAGCAGTACACCGAGGGGTTCCCCAGATACGCAGTATTTT. Encoded protein: CASSTPRGSPDTQYF.